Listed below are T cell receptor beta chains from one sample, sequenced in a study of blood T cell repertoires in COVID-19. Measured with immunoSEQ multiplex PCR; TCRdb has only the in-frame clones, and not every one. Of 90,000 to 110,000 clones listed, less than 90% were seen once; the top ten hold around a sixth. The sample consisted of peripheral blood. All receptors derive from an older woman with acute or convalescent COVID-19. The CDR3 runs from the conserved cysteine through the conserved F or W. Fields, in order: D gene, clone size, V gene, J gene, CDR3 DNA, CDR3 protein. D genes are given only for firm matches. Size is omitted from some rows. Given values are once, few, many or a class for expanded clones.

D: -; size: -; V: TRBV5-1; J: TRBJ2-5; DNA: TGCGCCAGCAGCTACCGAGGTGAAGAGACCCAGTACTTC; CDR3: CASSYRGEETQYF
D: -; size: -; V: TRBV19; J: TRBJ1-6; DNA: TGTGCCAGTAGTATAAAATTGGCAGGGGCCAATAATTCACCCCTCCACTTT; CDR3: CASSIKLAGANNSPLHF
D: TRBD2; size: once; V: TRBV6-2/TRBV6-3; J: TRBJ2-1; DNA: TGTGCCAGCAGTTCTACGGGAGGGGCCTACAATGAGCAGTTCTTC; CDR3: CASSSTGGAYNEQFF
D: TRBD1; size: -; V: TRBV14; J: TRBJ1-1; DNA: TGTGCCAGCAGCACCGGACAGGGTAGGAACACTGAAGCTTTCTTT; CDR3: CASSTGQGRNTEAFF
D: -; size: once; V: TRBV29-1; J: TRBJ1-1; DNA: TGCAGCGTGGCGGGGGCCGGAAAAGCTTTCTTT; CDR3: CSVAGAGKAFF
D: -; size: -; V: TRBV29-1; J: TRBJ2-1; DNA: TGCAGCGGCGGACGGGGAGTCGCCTACAATGAGCAGTTCTTC; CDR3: CSGGRGVAYNEQFF
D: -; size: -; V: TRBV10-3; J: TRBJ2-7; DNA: TGTGCCATCAGTGAGTCGGGGGACACAGCCTACGAGCAGTACTTC; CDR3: CAISESGDTAYEQYF
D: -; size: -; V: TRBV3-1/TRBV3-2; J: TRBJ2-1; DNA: TGTGCCAGCAGCCCGGGGACGAAACTAGCAAAGGGAAATGAGCAGTTCTTC; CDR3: CASSPGTKLAKGNEQFF
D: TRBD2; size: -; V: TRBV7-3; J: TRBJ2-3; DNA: TGTGCCAGCAGCTCGGGACTAGCGGGAGGGCCGAGGTTGGGAGATACGCAGTATTTT; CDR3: CASSSGLAGGPRLGDTQYF
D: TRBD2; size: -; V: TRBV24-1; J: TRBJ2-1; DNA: TGTGCCACCAGTGAAGTTAGCGGGGAATACAATGAGCAGTTCTTC; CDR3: CATSEVSGEYNEQFF
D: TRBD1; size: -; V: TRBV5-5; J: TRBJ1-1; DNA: TGTGCCAGCAGCGAAAGACTCAGGGGGTTTAAGAACACTGAAGCTTTCTTT; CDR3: CASSERLRGFKNTEAFF
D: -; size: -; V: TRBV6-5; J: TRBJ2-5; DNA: TGTGCCAGCAGTTACCCCCGCGGTCTCCAAGAGACCCAGTACTTC; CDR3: CASSYPRGLQETQYF
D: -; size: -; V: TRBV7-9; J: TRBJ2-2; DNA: TGTGCCAGCAGCTTAGCGGGGGCTGTGGTAACCGGGGAGCTGTTTTTT; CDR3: CASSLAGAVVTGELFF
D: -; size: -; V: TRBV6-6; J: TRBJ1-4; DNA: TGTGCCAGCAGTTACCGCACAGGGTTGGATGAAAAACTGTTTTTT; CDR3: CASSYRTGLDEKLFF
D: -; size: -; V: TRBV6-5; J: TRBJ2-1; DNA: TGTGCCAGCAGCAACTTTCAGGGGAATGAGCAGTTCTTC; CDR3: CASSNFQGNEQFF
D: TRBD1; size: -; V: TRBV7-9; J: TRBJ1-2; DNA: TGTGCCAGCAGCAGACAGGGGAACTATGGCTACACCTTC; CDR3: CASSRQGNYGYTF
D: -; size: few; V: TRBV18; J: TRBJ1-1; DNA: TGTGCCAGCTCAGCTCAGAAGAACACTGAAGCTTTCTTT; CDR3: CASSAQKNTEAFF
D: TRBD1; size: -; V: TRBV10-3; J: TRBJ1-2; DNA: TGTGCCATCAGTGGTACAGGGGCGGCTAACTATGGCTACACCTTC; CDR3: CAISGTGAANYGYTF
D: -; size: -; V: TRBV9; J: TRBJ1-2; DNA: TGTGCCAGCAGCACACGGGACACCCTTGGGGGCTACACCTTC; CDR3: CASSTRDTLGGYTF
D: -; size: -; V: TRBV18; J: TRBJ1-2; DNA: TGTGCCAGCTCACCCGAACTAAGGGGTCTATCTGGCTACACCTTC; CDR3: CASSPELRGLSGYTF
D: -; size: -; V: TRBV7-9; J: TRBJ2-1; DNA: TGTGCCAGCAGCCTAGAGGGGAATGAGCAGTTCTTC; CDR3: CASSLEGNEQFF
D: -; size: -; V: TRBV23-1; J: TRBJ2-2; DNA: TGCGCCAGCAGTCAATCAGGGAGGATGAACACCGGGGAGCTGTTTTTT; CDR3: CASSQSGRMNTGELFF
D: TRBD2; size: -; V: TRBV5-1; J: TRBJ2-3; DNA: TGCGCCAGCAGCCGGACTAGCGGGGTTACGCAGTATTTT; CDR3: CASSRTSGVTQYF
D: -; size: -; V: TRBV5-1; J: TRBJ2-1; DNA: TGCGCCAGCAGCTTGGCCGGGGGCAATGAGCAGTTCTTC; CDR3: CASSLAGGNEQFF
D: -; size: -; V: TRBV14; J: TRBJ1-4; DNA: TGTGCCAGCAGCCAAGGGGGCACGATAGGGGAAAAACTGTTTTTT; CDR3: CASSQGGTIGEKLFF
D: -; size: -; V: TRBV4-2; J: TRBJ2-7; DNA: TGTGCCAGCAGCCGCCTGCGCGACTTCTCCTACGAGCAGTACTTC; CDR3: CASSRLRDFSYEQYF
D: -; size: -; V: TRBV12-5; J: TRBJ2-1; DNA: TGTGCTAGTGGTTTGGTACTGTACAATGAGCAGTTCTTC; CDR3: CASGLVLYNEQFF
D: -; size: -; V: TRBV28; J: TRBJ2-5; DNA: TGTGCCAGCACTGGGGACAACCAAGAGACCCAGTACTTC; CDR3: CASTGDNQETQYF
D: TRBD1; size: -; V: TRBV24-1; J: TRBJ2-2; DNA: TGTGCCACCAGTGACCTGACAGGGAAGGGTTCCGGGGAGCTGTTTTTT; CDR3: CATSDLTGKGSGELFF
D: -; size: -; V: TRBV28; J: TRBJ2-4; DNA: TGTGCCAGCAGTAGGGGAGGAGGCAGGAGCGGCATTCAGTACTTC; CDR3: CASSRGGGRSGIQYF
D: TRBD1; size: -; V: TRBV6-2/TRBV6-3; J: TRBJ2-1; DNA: TGTGCCAGCAGTCTGACAGGGGGGGTACAAGGTGAGCAGTTCTTC; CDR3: CASSLTGGVQGEQFF
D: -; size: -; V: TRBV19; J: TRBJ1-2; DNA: TGTGCCAGTAGTCCCACCCTATATGGCTACACCTTC; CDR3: CASSPTLYGYTF
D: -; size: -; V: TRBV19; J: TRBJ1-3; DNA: TGTGCCAGTACCCGGGGCTCTGGAAACACCATATATTTT; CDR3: CASTRGSGNTIYF
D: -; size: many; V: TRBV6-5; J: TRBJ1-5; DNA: TGTGCCAGCAGCCTTTCACAGCTCACCAATCAGCCCCAGCATTTT; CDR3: CASSLSQLTNQPQHF
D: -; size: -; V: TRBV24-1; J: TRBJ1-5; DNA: TGTGCCACCGGCAGCAATCAGCCCCAGCATTTT; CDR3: CATGSNQPQHF
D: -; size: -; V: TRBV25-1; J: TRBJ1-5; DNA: TGTGCCAGCAGTGATGCGGGGGCGGGCAATCAGCCCCAGCATTTT; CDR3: CASSDAGAGNQPQHF
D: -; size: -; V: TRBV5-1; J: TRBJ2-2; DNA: TGCGCCAGCATACCGCAGGCGAACACCGGGGAGCTGTTTTTT; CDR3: CASIPQANTGELFF
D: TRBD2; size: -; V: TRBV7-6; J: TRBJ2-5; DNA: TGTGCCAGCAGCTTAGACCGAGCGGGGCGGGCAGAGACCCAGTACTTC; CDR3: CASSLDRAGRAETQYF
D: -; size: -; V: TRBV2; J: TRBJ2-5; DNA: TGTGCCAGCAGCGCACAGAAGGAGACCCAGTACTTC; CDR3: CASSAQKETQYF
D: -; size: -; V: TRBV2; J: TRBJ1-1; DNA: TGTGCCAGCAGTGAATTGGAGGGCGGAACCACTGAAGCTTTCTTT; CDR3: CASSELEGGTTEAFF
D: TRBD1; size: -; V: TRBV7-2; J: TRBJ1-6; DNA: TGTGCCAGCAGCTATGTGGGACAGGGAGGATCACCCCTCCACTTT; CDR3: CASSYVGQGGSPLHF
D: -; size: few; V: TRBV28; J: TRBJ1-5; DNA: TGTGCCAGCAGAGGGTATGTAGGGGAACAGCCCCAGCATTTT; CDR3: CASRGYVGEQPQHF
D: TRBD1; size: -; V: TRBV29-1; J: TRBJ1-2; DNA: TGCAGCGCCGGGCCAGGGGGTAATGATGGCTACACCTTC; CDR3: CSAGPGGNDGYTF
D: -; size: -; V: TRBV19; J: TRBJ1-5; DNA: TGTGCCAGTAGTAGGACATCTAGCAATCAGCCCCAGCATTTT; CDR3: CASSRTSSNQPQHF
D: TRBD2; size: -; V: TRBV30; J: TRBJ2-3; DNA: TGTGCCTGGAGGCCTACTAGCGGGGGGGGTGCCTACACGCAGTATTTT; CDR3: CAWRPTSGGGAYTQYF
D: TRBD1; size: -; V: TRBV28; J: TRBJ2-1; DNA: TGTGCCAGCAGTTTCAGGGGACAGGGATTTTCCTACAATGAGCAGTTCTTC; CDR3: CASSFRGQGFSYNEQFF